This T cell receptor beta chain was identified during a study of T-cell reconstitution after alpha-beta-depleted transplantation in children. V was clipped by 5 bases and J by 2 bases; unmatched bases: 6. The CDR3 loop spans 15 amino acids. Unique molecular identifiers were used to barcode this TCRbeta library. TCRdb used MiXCR to reprocess the PCR reads, holding one entry per CDR3 protein. The repertoire holds about 500,000 distinct CDR3 sequences, with 30% to 35% as singletons. This clonotype appeared a few times. The rearrangement links TRBV12-3 or TRBV12-4 to TRBJ1-5, with 7 bases identical to TRBD1. This receptor was obtained from a human donor who donated a stem cell graft to a child with aplastic anemia. This specimen consisted of PBMCs from the stem cell graft donor, obtained from the stem cell graft. CDR3 amino acids: CASSLTGIGNQPQHF. The CDR3 DNA is TGTGCCAGCAGTCTGACAGGGATTGGCAATCAGCCCCAGCATTTT.